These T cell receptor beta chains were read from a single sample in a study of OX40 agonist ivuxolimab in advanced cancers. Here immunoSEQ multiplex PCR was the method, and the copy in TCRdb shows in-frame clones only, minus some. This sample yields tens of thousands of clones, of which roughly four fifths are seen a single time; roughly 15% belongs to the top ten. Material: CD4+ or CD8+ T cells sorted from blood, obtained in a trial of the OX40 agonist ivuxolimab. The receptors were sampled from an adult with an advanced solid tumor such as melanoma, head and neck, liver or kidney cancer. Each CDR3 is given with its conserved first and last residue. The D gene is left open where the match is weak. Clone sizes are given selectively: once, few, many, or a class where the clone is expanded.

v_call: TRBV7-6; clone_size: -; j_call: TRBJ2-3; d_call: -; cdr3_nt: TGTGCCAGCAGCCCCGAGGGGGGGCCCGGCGCAGATACGCAGTATTTT; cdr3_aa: CASSPEGGPGADTQYF
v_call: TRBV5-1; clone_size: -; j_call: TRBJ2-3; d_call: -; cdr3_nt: TGCGCCAGCAGCTTGGAGGGAGCTAGCACAGATACGCAGTATTTT; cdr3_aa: CASSLEGASTDTQYF
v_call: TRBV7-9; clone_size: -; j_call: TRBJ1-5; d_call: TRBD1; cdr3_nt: TGTGCCAGCAGCTCGGACAGGGGGAACTTCGACAATCAGCCCCAGCATTTT; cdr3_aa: CASSSDRGNFDNQPQHF
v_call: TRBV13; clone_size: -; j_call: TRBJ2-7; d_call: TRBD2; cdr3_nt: TGTGCCAGCAGCTTCGAAAGCGGGGGGCCCTACGAGCAGTACTTC; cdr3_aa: CASSFESGGPYEQYF
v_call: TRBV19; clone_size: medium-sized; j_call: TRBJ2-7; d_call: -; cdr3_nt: TGTGCCAGTAGTATTGGGACATCAGCCGAGCAGTACTTC; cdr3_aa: CASSIGTSAEQYF
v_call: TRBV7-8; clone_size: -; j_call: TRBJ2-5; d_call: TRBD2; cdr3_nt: TGTGCCAGCAGCTTAAGGGCTAGCGGGGGGAGGGAGACCCAGTACTTC; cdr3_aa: CASSLRASGGRETQYF
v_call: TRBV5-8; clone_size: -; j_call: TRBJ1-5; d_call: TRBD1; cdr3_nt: TGTGCCAGCAGCTGGGGACAGGGAAGTCAGCCCCAGCATTTT; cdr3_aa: CASSWGQGSQPQHF
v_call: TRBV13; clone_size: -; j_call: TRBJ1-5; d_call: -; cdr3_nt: TGTGCCAGCAGCGCCAGCAATCAGCCCCAGCATTTT; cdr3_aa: CASSASNQPQHF
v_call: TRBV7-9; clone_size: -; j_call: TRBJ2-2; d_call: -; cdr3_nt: TGTGCCAGCAGCGGACAGCGTCGTCCCGGGGAGCTGTTTTTT; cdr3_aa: CASSGQRRPGELFF
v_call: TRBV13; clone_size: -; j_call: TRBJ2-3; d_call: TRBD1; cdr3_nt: TGTGCCAGCAGCGCTAATAACAGGGGTAGCACAGATACGCAGTATTTT; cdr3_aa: CASSANNRGSTDTQYF
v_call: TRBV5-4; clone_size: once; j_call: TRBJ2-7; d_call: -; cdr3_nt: TGTGCCAGCAGCTTCCAGGGTTCGAGAGAGCAGTACTTC; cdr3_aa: CASSFQGSREQYF
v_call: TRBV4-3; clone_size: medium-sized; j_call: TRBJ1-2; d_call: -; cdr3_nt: TGCGCCAGCAGCCCGGGGAGGGGTTATGGCTACACCTTC; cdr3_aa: CASSPGRGYGYTF
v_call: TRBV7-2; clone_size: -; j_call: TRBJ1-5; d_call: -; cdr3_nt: TGTGCCAGCAGCTTAGGTGGGGGAACAAATCAGCCCCAGCATTTT; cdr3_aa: CASSLGGGTNQPQHF
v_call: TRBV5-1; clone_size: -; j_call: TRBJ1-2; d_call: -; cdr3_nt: TGCGCCAGCAGCTTGGAAACAGGGACTCCTGAAGACTATGGCTACACCTTC; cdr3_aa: CASSLETGTPEDYGYTF
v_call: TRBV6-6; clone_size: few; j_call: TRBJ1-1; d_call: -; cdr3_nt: TGTGCCAGCAGTAGTCCCCCGGGGGAGGGCACTGAAGCTTTCTTT; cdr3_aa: CASSSPPGEGTEAFF
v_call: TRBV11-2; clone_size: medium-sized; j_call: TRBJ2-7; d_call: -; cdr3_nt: TGTGCCAGCAGCTTAGATCGGGGCACCTCCTACGAGCAGTACTTC; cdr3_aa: CASSLDRGTSYEQYF
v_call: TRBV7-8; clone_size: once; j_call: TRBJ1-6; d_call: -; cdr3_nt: TGTGCCAGCAGCCTCCCGGGCCTACCCTATAATTCACCCCTCCACTTT; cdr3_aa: CASSLPGLPYNSPLHF
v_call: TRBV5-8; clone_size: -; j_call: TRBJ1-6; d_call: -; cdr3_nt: TGTGCCAGCAGCCCGAATTACTCCGGGCTCCTCTCCTATAATTCACCCCTCCACTTT; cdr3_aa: CASSPNYSGLLSYNSPLHF
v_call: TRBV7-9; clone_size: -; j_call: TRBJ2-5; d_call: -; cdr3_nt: TGTGCCAGCAGGATATCAGGGGGGGGAGAGGGAGAGACCCAGTACTTC; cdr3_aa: CASRISGGGEGETQYF
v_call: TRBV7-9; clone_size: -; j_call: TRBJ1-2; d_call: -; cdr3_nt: TGTGCCAGCAGCTCCCGGGACCGGCCCCTCCATGGCTACACCTTC; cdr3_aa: CASSSRDRPLHGYTF
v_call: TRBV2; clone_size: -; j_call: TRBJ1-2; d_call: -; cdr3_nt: TGTGCCAGCAGTGAAATGGGTGGTGATATACTTCGGTATGGCTACACCTTC; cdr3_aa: CASSEMGGDILRYGYTF
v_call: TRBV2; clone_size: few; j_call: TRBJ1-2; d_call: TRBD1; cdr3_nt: TGTGCCAGCAGGGACGGACAGGGGAGGTATGGCTACACCTTC; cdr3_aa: CASRDGQGRYGYTF
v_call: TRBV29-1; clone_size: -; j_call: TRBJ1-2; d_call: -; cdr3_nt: TGCAGCGTTGTTCTGGCAGAGTGGAATGGCTACACCTTC; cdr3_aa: CSVVLAEWNGYTF
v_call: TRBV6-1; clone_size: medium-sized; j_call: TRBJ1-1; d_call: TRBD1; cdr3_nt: TGTGCCAGCAGTGAAGAGACAGGGGTGGCTGAAGCTTTCTTT; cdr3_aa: CASSEETGVAEAFF
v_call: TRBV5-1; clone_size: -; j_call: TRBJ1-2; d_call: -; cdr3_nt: TGCGCCAGCAGGGCAGGCTATGGCTACACCTTC; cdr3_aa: CASRAGYGYTF
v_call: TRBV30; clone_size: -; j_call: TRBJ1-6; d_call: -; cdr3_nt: TGTGCCTGGAGTGTAGCCAGGGAACCCCTCCACTTT; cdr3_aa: CAWSVAREPLHF
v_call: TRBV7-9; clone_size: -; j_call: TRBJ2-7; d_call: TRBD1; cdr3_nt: TGTGCCAGCAGTTTAACGGGACAGTCCTACGAGCAGTACTTC; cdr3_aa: CASSLTGQSYEQYF
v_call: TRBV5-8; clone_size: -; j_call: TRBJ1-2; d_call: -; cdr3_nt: TGTGCCAGCAGCTTGCAGGGGATGAGCTATGGCTACACCTTC; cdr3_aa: CASSLQGMSYGYTF
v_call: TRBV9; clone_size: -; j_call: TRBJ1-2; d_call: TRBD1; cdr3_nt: TGTGCCAGCAGCCCCCCAGGGGGCGGTGGCTACACCTTC; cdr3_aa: CASSPPGGGGYTF
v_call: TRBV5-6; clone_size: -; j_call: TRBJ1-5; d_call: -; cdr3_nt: TGTGCCAGCAGCTACTTACGGGACGGCAATCAGCCCCAGCATTTT; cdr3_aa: CASSYLRDGNQPQHF
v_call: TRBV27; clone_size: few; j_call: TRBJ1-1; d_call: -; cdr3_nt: TGTGCCAGCAGTCCGCGACAGACCATGAACACTGAAGCTTTCTTT; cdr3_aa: CASSPRQTMNTEAFF
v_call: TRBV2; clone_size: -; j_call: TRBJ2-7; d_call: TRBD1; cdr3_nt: TGTGCCAGCAGTGACCCGACAGGGGGCGAGCAGTACTTC; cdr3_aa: CASSDPTGGEQYF
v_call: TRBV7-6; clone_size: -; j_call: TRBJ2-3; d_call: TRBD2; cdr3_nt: TGTGCCAGCAGCCCCGGGAGCGGGGGATTCACAGATACGCAGTATTTT; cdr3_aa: CASSPGSGGFTDTQYF
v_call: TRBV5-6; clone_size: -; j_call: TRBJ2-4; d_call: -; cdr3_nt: TGTGCCAGCAGCCTAGGGACCCTACTAGCCAAAAACATTCAGTACTTC; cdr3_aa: CASSLGTLLAKNIQYF
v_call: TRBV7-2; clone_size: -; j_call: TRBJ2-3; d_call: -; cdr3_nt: TGTGCCAGCAGCTTAGATGGGCCCCTGGATACGCAGTATTTT; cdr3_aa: CASSLDGPLDTQYF
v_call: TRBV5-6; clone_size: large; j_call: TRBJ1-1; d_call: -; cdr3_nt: TGTGCCAGCAGCTACGGGGGGCAGGCTGAAGCTTTCTTT; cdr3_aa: CASSYGGQAEAFF
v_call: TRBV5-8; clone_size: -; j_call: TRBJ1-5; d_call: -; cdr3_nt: TGTGCCAGCAGCTTGCTTTCGTACAGCAATCAGCCCCAGCATTTT; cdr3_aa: CASSLLSYSNQPQHF
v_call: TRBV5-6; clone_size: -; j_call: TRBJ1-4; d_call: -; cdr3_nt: TGTGCCAGCAGCTTGGAGGGATACAGGGCTGGGGAAAAACTGTTTTTT; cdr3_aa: CASSLEGYRAGEKLFF
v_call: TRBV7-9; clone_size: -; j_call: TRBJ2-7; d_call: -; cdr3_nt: TGTGCCAGCAACCCCGAGGGGACCTACGAGCAGTACTTC; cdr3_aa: CASNPEGTYEQYF
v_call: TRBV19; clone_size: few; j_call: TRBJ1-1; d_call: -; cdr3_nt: TGTGCCAGTAGTATTGTCTCATTCGGGAAGAACACTGAAGCTTTCTTT; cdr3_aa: CASSIVSFGKNTEAFF
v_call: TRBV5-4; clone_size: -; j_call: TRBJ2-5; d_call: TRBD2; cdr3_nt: TGTGCCAGCAGCGACCCGGGACTAGCGGGGGCCAGGGACCAGTACTTC; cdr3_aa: CASSDPGLAGARDQYF
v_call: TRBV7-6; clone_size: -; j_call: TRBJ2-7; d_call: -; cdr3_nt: TGTGCCAGCAGCTTAATCGAGGAGCCGGACGAGCAGTACTTC; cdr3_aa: CASSLIEEPDEQYF
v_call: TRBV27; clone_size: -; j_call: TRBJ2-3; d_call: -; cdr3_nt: TGTGCCAGCAGTTTAGACGGGGCTAGCACAGATACGCAGTATTTT; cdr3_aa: CASSLDGASTDTQYF
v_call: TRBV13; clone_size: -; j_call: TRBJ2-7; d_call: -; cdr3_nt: TGTGCCAGCAGCTCCGGGGCCAGCGGGCACAGGTACGAGCAGTACTTC; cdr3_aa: CASSSGASGHRYEQYF
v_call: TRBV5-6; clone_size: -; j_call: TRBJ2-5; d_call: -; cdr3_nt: TGTGCCAGTCAGGGGGCGGGGGGGCAGCTGGAGACCCAGTACTTC; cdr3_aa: CASQGAGGQLETQYF
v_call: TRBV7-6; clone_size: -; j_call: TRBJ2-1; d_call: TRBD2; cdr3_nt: TGTGCCAGCGCGGGGGGGCCGATCGATGAGCAGTTCTTC; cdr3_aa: CASAGGPIDEQFF
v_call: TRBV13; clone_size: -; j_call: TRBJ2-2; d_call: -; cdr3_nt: TGTGCCAGCAGCTTAAGGGGGGAGGACACCGGGGAGCTGTTTTTT; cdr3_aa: CASSLRGEDTGELFF
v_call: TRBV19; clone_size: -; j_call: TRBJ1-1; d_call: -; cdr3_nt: TGTGCCAGTGCACAGGGATTCGGCACTGAAGCTTTCTTT; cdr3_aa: CASAQGFGTEAFF
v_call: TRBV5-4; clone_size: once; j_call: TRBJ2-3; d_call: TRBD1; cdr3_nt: TGTGCCAGCAGCTTGGTGACAGGGACCTTCACAGATACGCAGTATTTT; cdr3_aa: CASSLVTGTFTDTQYF
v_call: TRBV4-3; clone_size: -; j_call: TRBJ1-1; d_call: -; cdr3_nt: TGCGCCAGCAGCCCGGACCCCAGGCCCCTTCCTTTCTTT; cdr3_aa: CASSPDPRPLPFF
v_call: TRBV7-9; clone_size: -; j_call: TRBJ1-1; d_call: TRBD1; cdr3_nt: TGTGCCAGCAGCCCAGGGGGGGGAATGAACACTGAAGCTTTCTTT; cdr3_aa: CASSPGGGMNTEAFF
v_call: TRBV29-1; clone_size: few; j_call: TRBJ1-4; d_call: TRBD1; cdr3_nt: TGCAGCGGCGGGACAGGGATGGCTAATGAAAAACTGTTTTTT; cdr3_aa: CSGGTGMANEKLFF
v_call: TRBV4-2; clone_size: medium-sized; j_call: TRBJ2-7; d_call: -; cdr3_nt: TGTGCCAGCAGCCAGGGGGCAGACACGGGCGAGCAGTACTTC; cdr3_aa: CASSQGADTGEQYF
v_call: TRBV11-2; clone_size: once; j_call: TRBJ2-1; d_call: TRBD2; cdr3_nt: TGTGCCAGCAACCCTTGGACTAGCGGGGCCGGCGATGAGCAGTTCTTC; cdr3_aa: CASNPWTSGAGDEQFF
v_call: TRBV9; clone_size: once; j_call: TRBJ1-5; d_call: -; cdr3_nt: TGTGCCAGCTCTGGAGGGGGGGATCAGCCCCAGCATTTT; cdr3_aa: CASSGGGDQPQHF